A single sample is the source of the 2 T cell receptor beta chains below, sequenced in a study of OX40 agonist ivuxolimab in advanced cancers. TCRdb keeps only in-frame clones here, not all; method: immunoSEQ multiplex PCR. The sample lists around 70,000 clones; roughly 88% were seen once. The starting material was CD4+ or CD8+ T cells sorted from blood, obtained in a trial of the OX40 agonist ivuxolimab. The origin of the receptors is an adult with an advanced solid tumor such as melanoma, head and neck, liver or kidney cancer.

The V call is TRBV5-1, the J call TRBJ1-1; 9 positions match TRBD1. The CDR3 spans 17 residues. V lost 4 bases to trimming and J lost 4 bases; unmatched junction nucleotides: 14. Germline values: CDR1 SGHRS, CDR2 YFSETQ. CDR3 region: CASSLRPTGQGSTEAFF. For the CDR3, the DNA is TGCGCCAGCAGCCTAAGACCTACGGGACAGGGTTCCACTGAAGCTTTCTTT.

The chain joins TRBV6-6 to TRBJ2-5; D ambiguous. The V gene lost 6 bases and the J gene lost 4 bases, with 3 bases spanning the gap. Germline CDR1 and CDR2: MNHNY and SVGAGI (reference sequence). The CDR3 length is 10 residues. CDR3 DNA sequence: TGTGCCAGCAGGGGAGAGACCCAGTACTTC. Its protein product is CASRGETQYF.